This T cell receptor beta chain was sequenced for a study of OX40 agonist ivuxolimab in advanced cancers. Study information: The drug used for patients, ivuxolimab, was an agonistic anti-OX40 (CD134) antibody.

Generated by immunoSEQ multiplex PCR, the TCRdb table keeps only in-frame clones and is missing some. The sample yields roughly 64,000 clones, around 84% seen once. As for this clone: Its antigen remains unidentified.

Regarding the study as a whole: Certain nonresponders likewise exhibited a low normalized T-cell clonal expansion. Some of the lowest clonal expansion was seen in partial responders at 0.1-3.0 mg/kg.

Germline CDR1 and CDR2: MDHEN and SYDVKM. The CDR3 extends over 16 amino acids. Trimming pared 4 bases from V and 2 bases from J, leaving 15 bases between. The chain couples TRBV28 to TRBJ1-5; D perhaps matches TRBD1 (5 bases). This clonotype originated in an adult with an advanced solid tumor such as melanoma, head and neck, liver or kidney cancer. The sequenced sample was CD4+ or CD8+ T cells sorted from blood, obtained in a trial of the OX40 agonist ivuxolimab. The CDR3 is CASSSSGGGGNQPQHF. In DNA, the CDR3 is TGTGCCAGCAGTTCCTCGGGGGGAGGAGGCAATCAGCCCCAGCATTTT.